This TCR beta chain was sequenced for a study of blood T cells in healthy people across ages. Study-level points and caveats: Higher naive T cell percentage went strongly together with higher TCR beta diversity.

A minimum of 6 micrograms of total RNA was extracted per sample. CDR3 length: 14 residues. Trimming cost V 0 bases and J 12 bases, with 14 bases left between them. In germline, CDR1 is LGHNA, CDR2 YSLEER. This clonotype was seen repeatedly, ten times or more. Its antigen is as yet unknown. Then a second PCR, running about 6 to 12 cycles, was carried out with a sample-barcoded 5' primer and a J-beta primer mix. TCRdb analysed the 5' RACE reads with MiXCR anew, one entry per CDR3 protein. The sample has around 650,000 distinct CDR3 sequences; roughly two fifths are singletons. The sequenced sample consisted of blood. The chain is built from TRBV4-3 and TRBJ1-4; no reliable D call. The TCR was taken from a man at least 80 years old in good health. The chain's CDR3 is CASSQDHLKWELFF. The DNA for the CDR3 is TGCGCCAGCAGCCAAGACCACCTTAAATGGGAACTGTTTTTT.